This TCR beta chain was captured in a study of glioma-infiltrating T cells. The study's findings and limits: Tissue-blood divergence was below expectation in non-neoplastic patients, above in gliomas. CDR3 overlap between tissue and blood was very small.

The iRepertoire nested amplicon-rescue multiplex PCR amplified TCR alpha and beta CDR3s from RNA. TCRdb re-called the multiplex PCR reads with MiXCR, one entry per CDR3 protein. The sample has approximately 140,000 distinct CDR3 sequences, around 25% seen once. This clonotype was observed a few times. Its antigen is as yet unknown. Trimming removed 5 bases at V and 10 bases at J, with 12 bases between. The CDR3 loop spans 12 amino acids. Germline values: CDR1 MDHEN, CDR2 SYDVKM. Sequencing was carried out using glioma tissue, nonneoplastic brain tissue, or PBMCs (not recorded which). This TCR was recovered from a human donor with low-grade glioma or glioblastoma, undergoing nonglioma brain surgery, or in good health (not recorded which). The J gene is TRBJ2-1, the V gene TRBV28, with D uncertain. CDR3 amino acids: CASSPSSYEQFF. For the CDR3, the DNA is TGTGCCAGCAGTCCATCGTCCTACGAGCAGTTCTTC.